This T cell receptor beta chain was recovered during a study of blood T cell repertoires in COVID-19. Original analysis: Scientists estimated how many nucleated cells there were by amplifying reference gene primers. Assay: immunoSEQ multiplex PCR; the TCRdb copy retains only in-frame clones and omits some. The V and J calls and clone size were taken over from that table, and D and trimming were inferred from the DNA. The table has about 270,000 clones, around 86% seen once. The source material was peripheral blood. This receptor was taken from a man in his fifties or sixties with acute or convalescent COVID-19.

The CDR3 protein is CASSLGTGYGYTF. DNA for the CDR3: TGTGCCAGTTCGCTGGGGACAGGGTATGGCTACACCTTC. The J gene is TRBJ1-2, the V gene TRBV27; 9 bases are shared with TRBD1. Losses at the gene ends were 9 bases for V and 5 bases for J; bases not matched to a gene: 7. CDR3 size: 13 residues. Germline loops: CDR1 MNHEY, CDR2 SMNVEV (reference sequence).